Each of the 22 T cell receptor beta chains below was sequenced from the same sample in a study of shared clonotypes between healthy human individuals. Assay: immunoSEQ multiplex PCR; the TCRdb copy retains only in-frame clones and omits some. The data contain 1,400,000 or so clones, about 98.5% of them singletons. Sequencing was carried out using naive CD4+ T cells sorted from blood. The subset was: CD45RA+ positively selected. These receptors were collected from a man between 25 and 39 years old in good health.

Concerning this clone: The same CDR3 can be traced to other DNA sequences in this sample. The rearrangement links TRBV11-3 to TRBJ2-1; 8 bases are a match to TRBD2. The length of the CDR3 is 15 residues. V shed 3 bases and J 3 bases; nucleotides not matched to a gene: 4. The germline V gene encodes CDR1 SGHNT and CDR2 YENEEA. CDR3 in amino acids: CASSFGAGVYNEQFF. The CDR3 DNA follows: TGTGCCAGCAGCTTTGGAGCGGGAGTCTACAATGAGCAGTTCTTC.

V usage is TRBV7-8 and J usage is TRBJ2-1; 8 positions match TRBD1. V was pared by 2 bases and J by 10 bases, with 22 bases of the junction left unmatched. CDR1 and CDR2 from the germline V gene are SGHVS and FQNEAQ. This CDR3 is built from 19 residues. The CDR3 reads CASSLRLPGGSASGIEQFF. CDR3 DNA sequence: TGTGCCAGCAGCTTAAGGCTACCAGGGGGCTCAGCAAGTGGAATCGAGCAGTTCTTC.

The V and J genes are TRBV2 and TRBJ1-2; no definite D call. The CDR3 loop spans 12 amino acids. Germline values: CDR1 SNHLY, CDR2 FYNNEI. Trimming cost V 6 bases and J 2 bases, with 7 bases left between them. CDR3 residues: CASSADNYGYTF. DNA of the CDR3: TGTGCCAGCAGCGCCGACAACTATGGCTACACCTTC.

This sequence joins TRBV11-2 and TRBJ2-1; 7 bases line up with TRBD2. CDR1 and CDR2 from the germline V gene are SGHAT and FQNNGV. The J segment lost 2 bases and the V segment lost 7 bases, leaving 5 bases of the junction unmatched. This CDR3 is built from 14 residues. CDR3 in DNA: TGTGCCAGCAACGGAGCGGGAACCTACAATGAGCAGTTCTTC. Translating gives CASNGAGTYNEQFF.

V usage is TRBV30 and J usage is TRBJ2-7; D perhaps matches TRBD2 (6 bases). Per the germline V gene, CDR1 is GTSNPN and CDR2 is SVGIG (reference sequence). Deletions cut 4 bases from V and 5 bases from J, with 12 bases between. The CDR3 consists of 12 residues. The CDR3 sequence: CAWTREVHEQYF. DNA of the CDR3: TGTGCCTGGACTAGGGAGGTCCACGAGCAGTACTTC.

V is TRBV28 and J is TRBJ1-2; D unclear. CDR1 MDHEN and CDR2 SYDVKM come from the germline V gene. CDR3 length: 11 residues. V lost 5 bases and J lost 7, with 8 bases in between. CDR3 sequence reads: CASSPGFGYTF. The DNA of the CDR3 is TGTGCCAGCAGTCCCGGATTTGGCTACACCTTC.

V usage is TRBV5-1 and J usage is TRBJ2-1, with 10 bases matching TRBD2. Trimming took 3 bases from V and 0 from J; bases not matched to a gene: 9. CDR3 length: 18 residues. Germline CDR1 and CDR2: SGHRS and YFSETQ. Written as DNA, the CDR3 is TGCGCCAGCAGCTGGTCCCTAGCGGGAGTGGGCTCCTACAATGAGCAGTTCTTC. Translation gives CASSWSLAGVGSYNEQFF.

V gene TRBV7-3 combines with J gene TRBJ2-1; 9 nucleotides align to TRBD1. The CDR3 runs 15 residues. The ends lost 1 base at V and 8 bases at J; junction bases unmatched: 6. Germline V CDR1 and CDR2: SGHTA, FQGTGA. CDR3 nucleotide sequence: TGTGCCAGCAGCTTAAATCCAACAGGGGGCGATGAGCAGTTCTTC. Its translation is CASSLNPTGGDEQFF.

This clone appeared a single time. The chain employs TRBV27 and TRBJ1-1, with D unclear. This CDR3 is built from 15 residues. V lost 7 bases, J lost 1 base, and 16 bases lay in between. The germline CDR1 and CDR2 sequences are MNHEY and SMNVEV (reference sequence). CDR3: CASNVAGVGNTEAFF. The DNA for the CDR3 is TGTGCCAGCAACGTGGCGGGTGTAGGGAACACTGAAGCTTTCTTT.

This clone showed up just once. The chain's CDR3 is CSVAHRRGALRYEQYF. In nucleotides, the CDR3 is TGCAGCGTTGCACACCGGAGAGGGGCACTGCGATACGAGCAGTACTTC. V is TRBV29-1 and J is TRBJ2-7, with D tentatively TRBD1 or TRBD2 (5 bases each). CDR3 length equals 16 residues. Germline CDR1 SQVTM, CDR2 ANQGSEA. Trimming removed 4 bases at V and 4 bases at J, with 23 bases between.

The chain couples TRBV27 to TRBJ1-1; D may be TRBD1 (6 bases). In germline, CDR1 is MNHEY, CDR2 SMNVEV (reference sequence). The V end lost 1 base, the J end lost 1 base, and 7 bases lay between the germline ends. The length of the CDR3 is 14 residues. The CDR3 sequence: CASSLLQGNTEAFF. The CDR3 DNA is TGTGCCAGCAGTTTATTACAGGGGAACACTGAAGCTTTCTTT.

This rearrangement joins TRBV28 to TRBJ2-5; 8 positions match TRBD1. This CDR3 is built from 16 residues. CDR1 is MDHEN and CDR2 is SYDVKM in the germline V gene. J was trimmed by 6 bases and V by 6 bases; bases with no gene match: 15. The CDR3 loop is CASSRPEDRDVKTQYF. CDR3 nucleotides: TGTGCCAGCAGCCGCCCCGAGGACAGGGATGTAAAGACCCAGTACTTC.

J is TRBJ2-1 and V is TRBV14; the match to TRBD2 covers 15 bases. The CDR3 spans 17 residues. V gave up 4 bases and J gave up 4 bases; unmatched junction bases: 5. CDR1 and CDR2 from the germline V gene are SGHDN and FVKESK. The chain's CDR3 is CASSLGLAGGPYNEQFF. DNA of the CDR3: TGTGCCAGCAGCCTTGGACTAGCGGGAGGGCCTTACAATGAGCAGTTCTTC.

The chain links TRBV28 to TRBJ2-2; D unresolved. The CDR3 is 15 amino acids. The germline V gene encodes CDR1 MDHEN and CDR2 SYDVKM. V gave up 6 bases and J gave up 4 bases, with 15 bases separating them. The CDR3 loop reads CASRVSFASTGELFF. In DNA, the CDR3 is TGTGCCAGCAGAGTCTCTTTCGCGAGCACCGGGGAGCTGTTTTTT.

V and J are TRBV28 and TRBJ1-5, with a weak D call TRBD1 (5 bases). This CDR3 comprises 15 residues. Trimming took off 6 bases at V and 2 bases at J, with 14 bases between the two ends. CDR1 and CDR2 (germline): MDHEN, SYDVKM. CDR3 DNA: TGTGCCAGCAGACCCCACACAGGCGGCAATCAGCCCCAGCATTTT. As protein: CASRPHTGGNQPQHF. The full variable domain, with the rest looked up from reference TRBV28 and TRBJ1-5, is DVKVTQSSRYLVKRTGEKVFLECVQDMDHENMFWYRQDPGLGLRLIYFSYDVKMKEKGDIPEGYSVSREKKERFSLILESASTNQTSMYLCASRPHTGGNQPQHFGDGTRLSIL.

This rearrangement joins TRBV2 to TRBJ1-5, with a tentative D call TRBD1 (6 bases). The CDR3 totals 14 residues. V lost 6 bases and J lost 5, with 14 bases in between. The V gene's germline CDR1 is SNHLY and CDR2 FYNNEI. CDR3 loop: CASRGGGSDQPQHF. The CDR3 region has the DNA TGTGCCAGCAGGGGAGGGGGTTCTGATCAGCCCCAGCATTTT.

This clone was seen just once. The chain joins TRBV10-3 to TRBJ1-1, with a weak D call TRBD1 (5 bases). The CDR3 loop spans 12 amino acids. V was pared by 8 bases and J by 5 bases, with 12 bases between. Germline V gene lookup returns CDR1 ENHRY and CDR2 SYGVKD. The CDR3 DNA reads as TGTGCCATCGGGCCGGGGCAGACTGAAGCTTTCTTT. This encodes CAIGPGQTEAFF.

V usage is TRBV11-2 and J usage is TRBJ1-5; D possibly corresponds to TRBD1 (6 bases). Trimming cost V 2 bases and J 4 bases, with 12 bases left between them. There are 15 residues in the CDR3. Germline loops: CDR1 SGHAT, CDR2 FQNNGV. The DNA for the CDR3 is TGTGCCAGCAGCTTAACACAGGGAAGGAATCAGCCCCAGCATTTT. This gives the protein CASSLTQGRNQPQHF.

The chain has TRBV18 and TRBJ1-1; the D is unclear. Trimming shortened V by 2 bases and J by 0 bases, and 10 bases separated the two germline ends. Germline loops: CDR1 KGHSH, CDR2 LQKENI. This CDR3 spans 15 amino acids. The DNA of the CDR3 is TGTGCCAGCTCACCAGCAGTACTCCTGAACACTGAAGCTTTCTTT. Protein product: CASSPAVLLNTEAFF.

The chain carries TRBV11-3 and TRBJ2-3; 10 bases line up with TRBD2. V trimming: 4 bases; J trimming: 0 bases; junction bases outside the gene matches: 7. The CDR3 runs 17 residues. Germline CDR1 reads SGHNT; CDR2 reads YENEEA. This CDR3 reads CASSSPSGRGSTDTQYF. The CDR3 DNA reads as TGTGCCAGCAGCTCACCTAGCGGGAGAGGTAGCACAGATACGCAGTATTTT.

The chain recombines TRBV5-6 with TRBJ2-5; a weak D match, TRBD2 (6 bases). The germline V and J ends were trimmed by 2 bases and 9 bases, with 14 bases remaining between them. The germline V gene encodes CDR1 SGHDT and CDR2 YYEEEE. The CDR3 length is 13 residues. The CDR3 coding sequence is TGTGCCAGCAGCTTTAGGGACTCGGGGGCCCAGTACTTC. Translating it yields CASSFRDSGAQYF.

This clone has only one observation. CDR3 DNA: TGTGCCAGCAGCTCCTCGGGGGGTGGCGAGCAGTTCTTC. Translated, it gives CASSSSGGGEQFF. This chain joins TRBV7-3 and TRBJ2-1; 7 positions agree with TRBD2. The germline V gene has CDR1 SGHTA and CDR2 FQGTGA. V shed 4 bases and J 10 bases; nucleotides not matched to a gene: 7. CDR3 length equals 13 residues. Using reference TRBV7-3 and TRBJ2-1 for the parts outside the CDR3, the full variable domain is GAGVSQTPSNKVTEKGKYVELRCDPISGHTALYWYRQSLGQGPEFLIYFQGTGAADDSGLPNDRFFAVRPEGSVSTLKIQRTERGDSAVYLCASSSSGGGEQFFGPGTRLTVL.